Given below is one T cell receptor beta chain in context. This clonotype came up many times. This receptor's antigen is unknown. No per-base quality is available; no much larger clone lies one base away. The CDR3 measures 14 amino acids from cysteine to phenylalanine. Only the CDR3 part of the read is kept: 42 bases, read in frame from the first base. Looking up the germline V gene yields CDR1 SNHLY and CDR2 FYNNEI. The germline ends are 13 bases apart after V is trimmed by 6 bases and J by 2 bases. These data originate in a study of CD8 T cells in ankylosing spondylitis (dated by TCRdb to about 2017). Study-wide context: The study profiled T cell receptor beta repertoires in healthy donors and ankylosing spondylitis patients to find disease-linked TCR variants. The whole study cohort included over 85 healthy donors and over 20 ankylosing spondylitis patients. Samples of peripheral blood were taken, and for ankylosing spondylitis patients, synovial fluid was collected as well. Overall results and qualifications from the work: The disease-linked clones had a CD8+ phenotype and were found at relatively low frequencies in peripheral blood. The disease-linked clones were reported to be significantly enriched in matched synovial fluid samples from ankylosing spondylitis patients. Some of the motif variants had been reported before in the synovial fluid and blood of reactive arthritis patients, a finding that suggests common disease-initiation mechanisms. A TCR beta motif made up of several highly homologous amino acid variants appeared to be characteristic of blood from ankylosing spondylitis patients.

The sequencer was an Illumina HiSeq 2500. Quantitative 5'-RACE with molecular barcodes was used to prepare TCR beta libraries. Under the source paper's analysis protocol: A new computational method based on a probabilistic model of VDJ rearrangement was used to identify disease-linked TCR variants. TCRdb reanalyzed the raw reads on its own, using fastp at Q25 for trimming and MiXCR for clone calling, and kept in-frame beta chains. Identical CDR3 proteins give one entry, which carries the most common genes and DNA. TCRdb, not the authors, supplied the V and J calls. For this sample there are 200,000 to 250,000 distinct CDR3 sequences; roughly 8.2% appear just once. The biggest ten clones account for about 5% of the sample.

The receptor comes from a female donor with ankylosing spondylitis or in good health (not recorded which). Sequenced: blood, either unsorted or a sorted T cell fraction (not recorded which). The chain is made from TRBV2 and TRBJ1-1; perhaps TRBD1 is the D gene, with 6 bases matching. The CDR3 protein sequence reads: CASRFGGRNTEAFF. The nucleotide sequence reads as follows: TGTGCCAGCAGGTTTGGGGGGCGCAACACTGAAGCTTTCTTT. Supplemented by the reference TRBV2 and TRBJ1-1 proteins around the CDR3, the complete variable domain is EPEVTQTPSHQVTQMGQEVILRCVPISNHLYFYWYRQILGQKVEFLVSFYNNEISEKSEIFDDQFSVERPDGSNFTLKIRSTKLEDSAMYFCASRFGGRNTEAFFGQGTRLTVV.